The present entry profiles one TCR beta chain with its context. TCRdb's copy holds only in-frame clones and misses some; the assay was immunoSEQ multiplex PCR. Here the sample spans tens of thousands of clones, over 70% being singletons. The data originate from a study of lymphopenia after photon versus proton radiotherapy. Sequencing used peripheral blood, obtained from a patient treated with photon-based radiotherapy. This clonotype was obtained from a man aged 45 to 65 with gastric cancer.

The CDR3 sequence is CASTGGINTEAFF. DNA for the CDR3: TGTGCCAGCACTGGGGGGATCAACACTGAAGCTTTCTTT. This chain links TRBV7-9 with TRBJ1-1; D perhaps matches TRBD1 (5 bases). Trimming left V 7 bases short and J 2 bases short, with 11 bases between. This CDR3 is built from 13 residues. Germline values: CDR1 SEHNR, CDR2 FQNEAQ (reference sequence).